Each of the 17 T cell receptor beta chains below was sequenced from the same sample in a study of blood T cell repertoires in COVID-19. Sequencing was performed with immunoSEQ multiplex PCR; in TCRdb, only in-frame clones are kept and a portion is missing. The sample has 200,000 to 250,000 clones, roughly nine tenths seen once. The sample comprised PBMCs or T cells enriched from blood (not recorded which). The source is a woman aged 18-30 years in a cohort exposed to, infected with or recovered from COVID-19 (not recorded which).

The rearrangement links TRBV25-1 to TRBJ2-7; D is unresolved. V dropped 5 bases and J dropped 2 bases, with 16 bases sitting between them. The CDR3 runs 15 residues. The germline CDR1 and CDR2 sequences are MGHDK and SYGVNS. CDR3 sequence: CASSNPDKATYEQYF. CDR3 sequence (DNA): TGTGCCAGCAGTAATCCCGACAAGGCTACCTACGAGCAGTACTTC.

The chain recombines TRBV28 with TRBJ2-1; weak D call: TRBD1 (5 bases). CDR3 length equals 14 residues. Trimming took off 11 bases at V and 0 bases at J, with 14 bases between the two ends. Germline CDR1 MDHEN, CDR2 SYDVKM. This CDR3 reads CASGLRGSYNEQFF. CDR3 sequence (DNA): TGTGCCTCGGGCCTAAGGGGCTCCTACAATGAGCAGTTCTTC.

V usage is TRBV6-5 and J usage is TRBJ1-6, with 8 bases that match TRBD1. The CDR3 is 13 amino acids. The junction had 5 bases not matched to a gene; V was cut back by 7 bases and J by 9 bases. Per the germline V gene, CDR1 is MNHEY and CDR2 is SVGAGI. DNA for the CDR3: TGTGCCAGCAATGGACAGGGTAGTTCACCCCTCCACTTT. As protein: CASNGQGSSPLHF.

J is TRBJ1-1 and V is TRBV11-3, with TRBD1 identical over 7 bases. Per the germline V gene, CDR1 is SGHNT and CDR2 is YENEEA. This CDR3 has 12 residues. Trimming removed 5 bases from V and 7 bases from J; junction bases left unmatched: 4. The DNA of the CDR3 is TGTGCCAGCAGCCTGGGGGACAGTGAAGCTTTCTTT. Translated, it gives CASSLGDSEAFF. Based on the CDR3 plus reference TRBV11-3 and TRBJ1-1, the full variable domain is EAGVVQSPRYKIIEKKQPVAFWCNPISGHNTLYWYLQNLGQGPELLIRYENEEAVDDSQLPKDRFSAERLKGVDSTLKIQPAELGDSAVYLCASSLGDSEAFFGQGTRLTVV.

The CDR3 sequence: CASSLQGGIQPQHF. CDR3 DNA: TGTGCCAGCAGTCTTCAGGGTGGTATTCAGCCCCAGCATTTT. The chain carries TRBV6-5 and TRBJ1-5; weak D call: TRBD1 (5 bases). The CDR3 length is 14 residues. V lost 5 bases and J lost 6, with 14 bases in between. CDR1 MNHEY and CDR2 SVGAGI come from the germline V gene.

The chain combines TRBV15 with TRBJ1-3, with TRBD1 matching 8 bases. The CDR3 has 16 residues. The trim removed 1 base at V and 1 base at J, leaving 3 bases unmatched. Germline loops: CDR1 LNHNV, CDR2 YYDKDF (reference sequence). The CDR3 sequence: CATSRARTGSGNTIYF. CDR3 nucleotide sequence: TGTGCCACCAGCAGAGCAAGGACAGGGTCTGGAAACACCATATATTTT. Looking up the rest from reference TRBV15 and TRBJ1-3 gives the full variable domain: DAMVIQNPRYQVTQFGKPVTLSCSQTLNHNVMYWYQQKSSQAPKLLFHYYDKDFNNEADTPDNFQSRRPNTSFCFLDIRSPGLGDTAMYLCATSRARTGSGNTIYFGEGSWLTVV.

The rearrangement joins TRBV19 to TRBJ2-5; D ambiguous. The V end was cut by 3 bases, the J end by 2 bases, with 10 bases between. The CDR3 is made up of 14 amino acids. CDR1 and CDR2 from the germline V gene are LNHDA and SQIVND (reference sequence). CDR3 coding DNA: TGTGCCAGTAGTATTTTGTCAGGTCAAGAGACCCAGTACTTC. Encoded protein: CASSILSGQETQYF. The full variable domain, in which reference TRBV19 and TRBJ2-5 provide the parts outside the CDR3, is DGGITQSPKYLFRKEGQNVTLSCEQNLNHDAMYWYRQDPGQGLRLIYYSQIVNDFQKGDIAEGYSVSREKKESFPLTVTSAQKNPTAFYLCASSILSGQETQYFGPGTRLLVL.

The V gene is TRBV27, the J gene TRBJ2-2; 7 nucleotides align to TRBD2. The germline gives CDR1 MNHEY, CDR2 SMNVEV (reference sequence). V was clipped by 6 bases and J by 6 bases; unmatched bases: 22. The CDR3 is made up of 19 amino acids. Here the CDR3 reads CASSRAGTTLGYTAGELFF. The DNA for the CDR3 is TGTGCCAGCAGCCGGGCGGGGACTACGCTCGGGTATACGGCCGGGGAGCTGTTTTTT.

CDR3 sequence reads: CASSLDRGRPQHF. In DNA, the CDR3 is TGTGCCAGCAGTCTTGACAGGGGCCGGCCCCAGCATTTT. The genes are TRBV6-5 and TRBJ1-5; 8 bases fit TRBD1. This CDR3 spans 13 amino acids. The V segment lost 5 bases and the J segment 9 bases; nucleotides outside the gene matches: 6. Germline CDR1 and CDR2: MNHEY and SVGAGI.

Concerning this clone: The same CDR3 can be traced to other DNA sequences in this sample. The J gene is TRBJ1-1, the V gene TRBV2; 9 bases agree with TRBD1. In germline, CDR1 is SNHLY, CDR2 FYNNEI. With V trimmed by 6 bases and J by 2 bases, 1 base remained unmatched. The CDR3 runs 13 residues. The CDR3 nucleotides are TGTGCCAGCAGGGGACAGGGAAACACTGAAGCTTTCTTT. This translates into CASRGQGNTEAFF.

CDR3 nucleotides: TGTGCCAGCAGCTTAAGTAAAAGCGGGGCCAACGTCCTGACTTTC. It is translated as CASSLSKSGANVLTF. The chain links TRBV7-3 to TRBJ2-6; D gene uncertain. Germline loops: CDR1 SGHTA, CDR2 FQGTGA. The CDR3 contains 15 residues. The V and J ends lost 1 base and 4 bases respectively, with 8 bases between them.

The genes are TRBV9 and TRBJ1-5; D is possibly TRBD1 (6 bases). The CDR3 loop spans 15 amino acids. Germline values: CDR1 SGDLS, CDR2 YYNGEE. V was shortened by 4 bases and J by 6 bases, with 17 bases between the two germline ends. The CDR3 nucleotides read TGTGCCAGCAGCTTGGGAGGGGGGATCTTTCAGCCCCAGCATTTT. Translation gives CASSLGGGIFQPQHF. The full variable domain, in which reference TRBV9 and TRBJ1-5 provide the parts outside the CDR3, is DSGVTQTPKHLITATGQRVTLRCSPRSGDLSVYWYQQSLDQGLQFLIQYYNGEERAKGNILERFSAQQFPDLHSELNLSSLELGDSALYFCASSLGGGIFQPQHFGDGTRLSIL.

Here the CDR3 DNA reads TGTGCCACCAGTGATATAGCCAGGGGTTCCTACGAGCAGTACTTC. This encodes CATSDIARGSYEQYF. V usage is TRBV24-1 and J usage is TRBJ2-7; a weak D match, TRBD1 (6 bases). The CDR3 consists of 15 residues. V lost 3 bases and J lost 1, with 12 bases in between. CDR1 and CDR2 from the germline V gene are KGHDR and SFDVKD.

The chain joins TRBV19 to TRBJ1-1; D might be TRBD1 (5 bases). Germline assignment: CDR1 LNHDA and CDR2 SQIVND (reference sequence). This CDR3 region has 14 residues. Trimming cost V 1 base and J 5 bases, with 11 bases left between them. CDR3 in amino acids: CASSIGLAGTEAFF. The CDR3 DNA sequence: TGTGCCAGTAGTATAGGTCTGGCAGGGACTGAAGCTTTCTTT.

The chain uses TRBV24-1 and TRBJ2-1; D is perhaps TRBD1 (6 bases). Trimming left V 3 bases short and J 4 bases short, with 18 bases between. This CDR3 has 17 residues. Germline CDR1 reads KGHDR; CDR2 reads SFDVKD. DNA of the CDR3: TGTGCCACCAGTGATCAAAGCCGAGGGGGATGGTACAATGAGCAGTTCTTC. Encoded protein: CATSDQSRGGWYNEQFF.

This clone was picked up one time. The V gene is TRBV7-3, the J gene TRBJ2-2; 10 bases fit TRBD1. This CDR3 spans 19 amino acids. V was pared by 2 bases and J by 3 bases, with 12 bases of the junction left unmatched. Germline CDR1 reads SGHTA; CDR2 reads FQGTGA. CDR3 in amino acids: CASSLHQTGGRKDTGELFF. CDR3 DNA: TGTGCCAGCAGCTTACACCAGACAGGGGGCCGGAAGGACACCGGGGAGCTGTTTTTT.

The chain employs TRBV6-5 and TRBJ2-7; D not certain. CDR1 and CDR2 from the germline V gene are MNHEY and SVGAGI. Between the trimmed V and J ends, which lost 5 bases and 2 bases, there was a span of 7 bases. The CDR3 is 12 amino acids. The CDR3, as DNA: TGTGCCAGCAGTCGAGAGACCTACGAGCAGTACTTC. Protein: CASSRETYEQYF.